A single sample gave rise to the 23 T cell receptor beta chains below, sequenced in a study of blood T cell repertoires in COVID-19. Some clones are missing from TCRdb's copy, which holds only in-frame ones; the method was immunoSEQ multiplex PCR. The profile covers 72,000 or so clones, with approximately 78% appearing a single time and around a tenth taken by the ten largest. The specimen was peripheral blood. These receptors originate from a human donor in a cohort sampled during active COVID-19.

CDR3 sequence reads: CASSQGPGGGAGEKLFF. The DNA of the CDR3 is TGTGCCAGCAGCCAAGGTCCCGGAGGGGGGGCGGGGGAAAAACTGTTTTTT. The rearrangement joins TRBV3-1 (or the pseudogene TRBV3-2) to TRBJ1-4; D is perhaps TRBD1 (6 bases). This CDR3 comprises 17 residues. Germline V gene lookup returns CDR1 LGHDT and CDR2 YNNKEL (reference sequence). Deletions cut 1 base from V and 8 bases from J, with 20 bases between.

J is TRBJ2-7 and V is TRBV9, with D uncertain. V was shortened by 4 bases and J by 4 bases, with 12 bases between the two germline ends. The CDR3 is 13 residues long. Per the germline V gene, CDR1 is SGDLS and CDR2 is YYNGEE. In DNA, the CDR3 is TGTGCCAGCAGCCTCGGAGACGCGTACGAGCAGTACTTC. Its protein is CASSLGDAYEQYF. Using reference TRBV9 and TRBJ2-7 for the parts outside the CDR3, the full variable domain is DSGVTQTPKHLITATGQRVTLRCSPRSGDLSVYWYQQSLDQGLQFLIQYYNGEERAKGNILERFSAQQFPDLHSELNLSSLELGDSALYFCASSLGDAYEQYFGPGTRLTVT.

This clone was detected only a few times. V gene TRBV2 combines with J gene TRBJ2-2; possibly TRBD1 for D (6 bases). V was clipped by 10 bases and J by 6 bases, with 27 bases between them. The length of the CDR3 is 17 residues. Germline V gene sequence: CDR1 SNHLY, CDR2 FYNNEI. CDR3 in DNA: TGTGCCACCATAACCAAACAGGGCGGAGAGAGCGCCGGGGAGCTGTTTTTT. This codes for CATITKQGGESAGELFF.

The genes are TRBV30 and TRBJ2-1, with D perhaps TRBD1 (6 bases). The germline V and J ends were trimmed by 5 bases and 6 bases, with 11 bases remaining between them. Germline values: CDR1 GTSNPN, CDR2 SVGIG (reference sequence). CDR3 length: 12 amino acids. The CDR3 DNA reads as TGTGCCTGGTGGGACACCTTCAATGAGCAGTTCTTC. Translation: CAWWDTFNEQFF.

This clone is a singleton in its sample. The chain joins TRBV28 to TRBJ2-3; TRBD2 matches 8 bases. CDR1 is MDHEN, CDR2 SYDVKM, per germline. Trimming took 6 bases from V and 5 from J; bases not matched to a gene: 13. This CDR3 has 16 residues. This chain's CDR3 is CASSFPYAGGVDTQYF. The CDR3 bases are TGTGCCAGCAGCTTCCCTTACGCGGGAGGTGTAGATACGCAGTATTTT. The variable domain in full, with the rest retrieved from reference TRBV28 and TRBJ2-3, is DVKVTQSSRYLVKRTGEKVFLECVQDMDHENMFWYRQDPGLGLRLIYFSYDVKMKEKGDIPEGYSVSREKKERFSLILESASTNQTSMYLCASSFPYAGGVDTQYFGPGTRLTVL.

V and J are TRBV24-1 and TRBJ1-5; tentative D call: TRBD1 (6 bases). CDR1 is KGHDR, CDR2 SFDVKD, per germline. Trimming cost V 5 bases and J 0 bases, with 16 bases left between them. The CDR3 loop spans 17 amino acids. The CDR3 region is CATSGGEGEYSNQPQHF. As DNA, the CDR3 is TGTGCCACCAGTGGAGGAGAGGGGGAATATAGCAATCAGCCCCAGCATTTT.

This clone was recorded once. The chain joins TRBV20-1 to TRBJ1-5; D is possibly TRBD1 (5 bases). The CDR3 spans 16 residues. V lost 6 bases and J 0 bases, leaving 18 bases between the germline ends. Germline V gives CDR1 DFQATT, CDR2 SNEGSKA (reference sequence). Here the CDR3 reads CSASGARGYSNQPQHF. CDR3 bases: TGCAGTGCCAGTGGGGCTCGGGGTTATAGCAATCAGCCCCAGCATTTT.

V and J are TRBV24-1 and TRBJ2-1, with 9 bases aligning to TRBD1. V lost 1 base and J lost 4; bases outside the gene matches: 1. The CDR3 runs to 15 residues. Germline V gene data show CDR1 as KGHDR and CDR2 as SFDVKD. The CDR3 spells CATSDFGQGYNEQFF. CDR3 coding DNA: TGTGCCACCAGTGATTTCGGACAGGGGTACAATGAGCAGTTCTTC.

The rearrangement links TRBV7-9 to TRBJ2-1, with 10 bases that match TRBD1. Losses at the gene ends were 5 bases for V and 5 bases for J; bases not matched to a gene: 6. This CDR3 contains 15 residues. Germline lookup yields CDR1 SEHNR and CDR2 FQNEAQ (reference sequence). This CDR3 is CASSPGDRGNNEQFF. CDR3 DNA: TGTGCCAGCAGCCCAGGGGACAGGGGCAACAATGAGCAGTTCTTC.

The CDR3 DNA is TGTGCCAGCAGCCGGCTGACTAGCGAGCAGTACTTC. It codes for CASSRLTSEQYF. This chain joins TRBV11-1 and TRBJ2-7, with D possibly matching TRBD2 (6 bases). The CDR3 is 12 amino acids. Germline V gene data show CDR1 as SGHAT and CDR2 as FQDESV (reference sequence). The ends were cut back, 5 bases at V and 6 bases at J, with 11 bases in the middle.

The rearrangement joins TRBV28 to TRBJ2-3, with TRBD2 as a possible D gene (6 bases). CDR1 and CDR2 (germline): MDHEN, SYDVKM. CDR3 length equals 15 residues. V was cut by 7 bases and J by 2 bases, with 16 bases left in between. The CDR3 sequence is CASTFSGLPTDTQYF. The CDR3 coding sequence is TGTGCCAGCACCTTTAGCGGACTACCCACAGATACGCAGTATTTT.

This clone was counted a single time. The rearrangement uses TRBV7-6 and TRBJ2-7, with 8 bases fitting TRBD2. Germline V gives CDR1 SGHVS, CDR2 FNYEAQ. The V and J ends lost 5 bases and 5 bases, in that order; junction bases with no gene match: 5. CDR3 length: 13 amino acids. The DNA for the CDR3 is TGTGCCAGCAGCCCCGGGGGGGCCCACGAGCAGTACTTC. Its translation is CASSPGGAHEQYF.

The chain is built from TRBV7-2 and TRBJ1-1, with TRBD1 as a possible D gene (5 bases). Germline V lookup: CDR1 SGHTA, CDR2 FQGNSA. The CDR3 covers 17 residues. V dropped 1 base and J dropped 5 bases, with 20 bases sitting between them. The CDR3 loop is CASSLGPTKGDRTEAFF. The CDR3, as DNA: TGTGCCAGCAGCTTAGGCCCCACCAAAGGGGATCGGACTGAAGCTTTCTTT.

The sample holds a few counts of this clone. This chain joins TRBV7-2 and TRBJ1-3; 8 nucleotides line up with TRBD1. This CDR3 contains 16 residues. The trim removed 4 bases at V and 2 bases at J, leaving 7 bases unmatched. Germline CDR1 and CDR2: SGHTA and FQGNSA. In DNA, the CDR3 is TGTGCCAGCAGCTCCTACTCGACAGGGGCTGGAAACACCATATATTTT. It yields the protein CASSSYSTGAGNTIYF.

DNA of the CDR3: TGTGCCTGGAGTGTAGTGGAGCGGGAGATCGACGAGCAGTACTTC. Translated, it gives CAWSVVEREIDEQYF. The V and J genes are TRBV30 and TRBJ2-7; TRBD2 matches 8 bases. Germline assignment: CDR1 GTSNPN and CDR2 SVGIG (reference sequence). Losses at the gene ends were 0 bases for V and 5 bases for J; bases not matched to a gene: 9. This CDR3 has 15 amino acids.

A few counts support this clone. This chain links TRBV7-6 with TRBJ2-7, with D tentatively TRBD1 (6 bases). The CDR3 has 14 residues. Trimming took off 1 base at V and 4 bases at J, with 11 bases between the two ends. CDR1 SGHVS and CDR2 FNYEAQ come from the germline V gene. In DNA, the CDR3 is TGTGCCAGCAGCTTAGACAGGGATGGGTACGAGCAGTACTTC. Protein product: CASSLDRDGYEQYF.

The V gene is TRBV2, the J gene TRBJ2-7; 16 bases agree with TRBD2. J lost 2 bases, V lost 10 bases, and 5 bases had no gene match. CDR1 SNHLY and CDR2 FYNNEI come from the germline V gene. This CDR3 comprises 15 residues. The CDR3 loop is CATYGTSGRAYEQYF. CDR3 nucleotide sequence: TGTGCCACCTACGGGACTAGCGGGAGGGCCTACGAGCAGTACTTC. Full variable domain (remainder filled in from reference TRBV2 and TRBJ2-7): EPEVTQTPSHQVTQMGQEVILRCVPISNHLYFYWYRQILGQKVEFLVSFYNNEISEKSEIFDDQFSVERPDGSNFTLKIRSTKLEDSAMYFCATYGTSGRAYEQYFGPGTRLTVT.

The J gene is TRBJ2-4, the V gene TRBV18, with TRBD1 matching over 12 bases. Per germline, CDR1 KGHSH and CDR2 LQKENI. The trim removed 4 bases at V and 5 bases at J, leaving 3 bases unmatched. CDR3 size: 15 residues. CDR3 sequence (DNA): TGTGCCAGCTCACTCGGGACAGGGGGCCAAAACATTCAGTACTTC. It specifies CASSLGTGGQNIQYF.

The gene calls are TRBV15 and TRBJ2-5; TRBD2 matches at 7 bases. The CDR3 is 14 residues long. In germline, CDR1 is LNHNV, CDR2 YYDKDF (reference sequence). With V trimmed by 5 bases and J by 3 bases, 6 bases remained unmatched. CDR3 protein: CATSPWGREETQYF. CDR3 nucleotides: TGTGCCACCAGCCCGTGGGGGAGGGAAGAGACCCAGTACTTC. The variable domain in full, with the rest retrieved from reference TRBV15 and TRBJ2-5, is DAMVIQNPRYQVTQFGKPVTLSCSQTLNHNVMYWYQQKSSQAPKLLFHYYDKDFNNEADTPDNFQSRRPNTSFCFLDIRSPGLGDTAMYLCATSPWGREETQYFGPGTRLLVL.

The chain has TRBV7-9 and TRBJ1-1; D call uncertain. V lost 3 bases and J 0 bases, leaving 8 bases between the germline ends. Germline values: CDR1 SEHNR, CDR2 FQNEAQ (reference sequence). The CDR3 is made up of 14 amino acids. Here the CDR3 reads CASSLSTMNTEAFF. The CDR3 region has the DNA TGTGCCAGCAGCTTGAGCACTATGAACACTGAAGCTTTCTTT.

This chain connects TRBV18 to TRBJ2-7, with TRBD1 matching 8 bases. This CDR3 is 12 amino acids long. Germline CDR1 reads KGHSH; CDR2 reads LQKENI. V was clipped by 6 bases and J by 5 bases; unmatched bases: 3. The CDR3 bases are TGTGCCAGCTCTCGACAGGGGAACGAGCAGTACTTC. Its protein is CASSRQGNEQYF. Full variable domain (remainder filled in from reference TRBV18 and TRBJ2-7): NAGVMQNPRHLVRRRGQEARLRCSPMKGHSHVYWYRQLPEEGLKFMVYLQKENIIDESGMPKERFSAEFPKEGPSILRIQQVVRGDSAAYFCASSRQGNEQYFGPGTRLTVT.

The chain recombines TRBV7-7 with TRBJ2-2; no clear D gene. The ends were cut back, 5 bases at V and 6 bases at J, with 10 bases in the middle. The length of the CDR3 is 13 residues. Germline loops: CDR1 SSHAT, CDR2 FNYEAQ (reference sequence). CDR3 protein: CASSPSRSGELFF. The DNA of the CDR3 is TGTGCCAGCAGCCCTTCTAGGTCCGGGGAGCTGTTTTTT.

This clone was recorded a few times. CDR3 sequence: CASSPRTEQETQYF. The DNA of the CDR3 is TGTGCCAGCAGTCCCAGGACAGAACAAGAGACCCAGTACTTC. V usage is TRBV2 and J usage is TRBJ2-5; D may be TRBD1 (6 bases). The CDR3 runs to 14 residues. Trimming pared 5 bases from V and 2 bases from J, leaving 12 bases between. Per the germline V gene, CDR1 is SNHLY and CDR2 is FYNNEI.